This section outlines one T cell receptor beta chain sequence together with its context. Via MiXCR, TCRdb re-called the PCR reads. This sample has over 35,000 clones, with about 13% found just once. This entry belongs to a study of metastatic and nonmetastatic thyroid tumors. Thyroid surgery was preceded by no treatment in any patient. The germline V and J ends were trimmed by 6 bases and 4 bases, with 16 bases remaining between them. Germline lookup yields CDR1 MNHEY and CDR2 SVGEGT. The CDR3 loop spans 14 amino acids. The specimen was blood. The chain links TRBV6-2 or TRBV6-3 to TRBJ2-7; possible D gene TRBD2, 5 bases. The clonotype was recovered from a female donor with papillary thyroid cancer or a benign thyroid nodule (not recorded which). Some clones in this sample may be carry-over from other donors' samples. The DNA for the CDR3 is TGTGCCAGCAGGTTCCGGGAAAGGGCATACGAGCAGTACTTC. Encoded protein: CASRFRERAYEQYF.